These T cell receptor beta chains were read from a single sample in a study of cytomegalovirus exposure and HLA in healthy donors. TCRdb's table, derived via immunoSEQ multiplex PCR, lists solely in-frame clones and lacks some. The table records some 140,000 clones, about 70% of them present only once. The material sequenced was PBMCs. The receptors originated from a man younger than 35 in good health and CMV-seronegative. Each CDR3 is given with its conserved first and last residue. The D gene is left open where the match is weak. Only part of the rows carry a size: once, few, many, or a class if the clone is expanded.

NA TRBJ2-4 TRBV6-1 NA CASRDSTKNIQYF TGTGCCAGCAGGGACAGTACCAAAAACATTCAGTACTTC
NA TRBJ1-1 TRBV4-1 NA CASSHSDRSVNTEAFF TGCGCCAGCAGCCATTCAGATCGGAGTGTGAACACTGAAGCTTTCTTT
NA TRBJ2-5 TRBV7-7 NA CASSLNEDSQTQYF TGTGCCAGCAGCTTAAATGAAGACTCTCAGACCCAGTACTTC
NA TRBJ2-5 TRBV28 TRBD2 CASSSSAFGEGGGETQYF TGTGCCAGCAGTTCTTCAGCTTTCGGGGAGGGAGGCGGAGAGACCCAGTACTTC
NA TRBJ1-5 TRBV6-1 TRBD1 CASRPRTGRNQPQHF TGTGCCAGCAGGCCCCGGACAGGGAGGAATCAGCCCCAGCATTTT
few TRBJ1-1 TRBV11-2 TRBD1 CASSLDLIRDRLNTEAFF TGTGCCAGCAGCTTAGATCTCATTAGGGACAGATTGAACACTGAAGCTTTCTTT
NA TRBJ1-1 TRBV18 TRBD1 CASSPPTGQRTEAFF TGTGCCAGCTCACCACCGACAGGGCAGAGGACTGAAGCTTTCTTT
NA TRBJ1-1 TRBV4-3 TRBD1 CASSQGTQGPAFF TGCGCCAGCAGCCAAGGAACACAGGGGCCAGCTTTCTTT
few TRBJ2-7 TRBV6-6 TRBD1 CASRGTDYEQYF TGTGCCAGCAGGGGGACAGACTACGAGCAGTACTTC
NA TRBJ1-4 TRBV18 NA CASSPPSGNEKLFF TGTGCCAGCTCACCGCCATCGGGGAATGAAAAACTGTTTTTT
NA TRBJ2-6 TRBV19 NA CASKAGGSGANVLTF TGTGCCAGTAAGGCAGGGGGGTCGGGGGCCAACGTCCTGACTTTC